The 11 T cell receptor beta chains given below trace back to one sample, sequenced in a study of sequential checkpoint blockade in melanoma. Only in-frame clones appear in the TCRdb table, and some are missing; sequencing was by immunoSEQ multiplex PCR. The sample yields about 19,000 clones, approximately 73% seen once. Treatment of the sample: randomized to nivolumab then ipilimumab (arm A) or the reverse (arm B). Specimen: CD8+ T cells sorted from blood (inferred from file names), collected from a patient given nivolumab and ipilimumab in sequence. These receptors were collected from a human donor with melanoma.

The rearrangement uses TRBV7-3 and TRBJ2-2; 7 bases fit TRBD2. This CDR3 contains 16 residues. Germline assignment: CDR1 SGHTA and CDR2 FQGTGA. With V trimmed by 5 bases and J by 2 bases, 8 bases remained unmatched. The CDR3 nucleotides read TGTGCCAGCAGCGGGAGCGGGGATTCAAACACCGGGGAGCTGTTTTTT. Amino acids: CASSGSGDSNTGELFF.

Of note for this clone: Other nucleotide sequences from this sample produce the same CDR3. V gene TRBV9 combines with J gene TRBJ1-1, with 9 bases aligning to TRBD1. With V trimmed by 3 bases and J by 8 bases, 5 bases remained unmatched. The CDR3 extends over 13 amino acids. The germline V gene has CDR1 SGDLS and CDR2 YYNGEE. This CDR3 is CASSETGTGEAFF. The CDR3 coding sequence is TGTGCCAGCAGCGAAACCGGGACAGGGGAAGCTTTCTTT.

A remark on this clone: The likely explanation is a read error, given a far larger clone one base away. This chain connects TRBV6-5 to TRBJ1-2; no firm D call. The CDR3 length is 11 residues. Germline CDR1 reads MNHEY; CDR2 reads SVGAGI. This chain's CDR3 is CASGGAYRYTF. CDR3 in DNA: TGTGCCAGTGGAGGTGCCTATCGCTACACCTTC.

The genes are TRBV19 and TRBJ2-5; the match to TRBD1 covers 10 bases. CDR3 length equals 15 residues. Losses at the gene ends were 3 bases for V and 3 bases for J; bases not matched to a gene: 4. CDR1 is LNHDA and CDR2 is SQIVND in the germline V gene (reference sequence). In nucleotides, the CDR3 is TGTGCCAGTAGTATTAGACAGGGGGCCGAAGAGACCCAGTACTTC. Translation: CASSIRQGAEETQYF.

The rearrangement uses TRBV5-1 and TRBJ2-7; D is possibly TRBD1 (6 bases). Germline V gene sequence: CDR1 SGHRS, CDR2 YFSETQ. This CDR3 has 13 residues. Trimming took 0 bases from V and 4 from J, leaving 8 bases between them. In DNA, the CDR3 is TGCGCCAGCAGCTTGGGAGGGGGTTACGAGCAGTACTTC. Amino acid sequence: CASSLGGGYEQYF.

The V gene is TRBV13, the J gene TRBJ2-1, with TRBD2 matching 12 bases. Germline lookup yields CDR1 PRHDT and CDR2 FYEKMQ (reference sequence). This CDR3 region has 16 residues. The junction had 4 bases not matched to a gene; V was cut back by 4 bases and J by 3 bases. The CDR3 DNA is TGTGCCAGCAGCTCCGGACTAGCGGGGTACTACAATGAGCAGTTCTTC. It encodes CASSSGLAGYYNEQFF.

J is TRBJ1-6 and V is TRBV11-3, with D possibly being TRBD1 (6 bases). The CDR3 covers 14 residues. Germline V gene data show CDR1 as SGHNT and CDR2 as YENEEA. V lost 5 bases, J lost 7 bases, and 12 bases lay in between. CDR3 sequence reads: CASSQGQLNSPLHF. As DNA, the CDR3 is TGTGCCAGCAGCCAAGGACAGCTGAATTCACCCCTCCACTTT.

This rearrangement joins TRBV7-8 to TRBJ1-2, with a possible D match to TRBD1 (6 bases). Germline lookup yields CDR1 SGHVS and CDR2 FQNEAQ. CDR3 length: 17 amino acids. The germline V and J ends were trimmed by 0 bases and 4 bases, with 18 bases remaining between them. CDR3 nucleotide sequence: TGTGCCAGCAGCTTAGCGAGACAGGTCAAGCGAGTCTATGGCTACACCTTC. Translation: CASSLARQVKRVYGYTF.

V gene TRBV6-6 combines with J gene TRBJ2-1, with D possibly being TRBD1 (5 bases). This CDR3 has 12 residues. CDR1 and CDR2 from the germline V gene are MNHNY and SVGAGI (reference sequence). Trimming stripped 0 bases from V and 10 bases from J, with 7 bases between. CDR3: CASSYSNREQFF. DNA for the CDR3: TGTGCCAGCAGTTACTCGAACAGGGAGCAGTTCTTC.

The chain has TRBV5-1 and TRBJ1-4; TRBD1 matches 8 bases. The CDR3 is made up of 14 amino acids. Germline CDR1 SGHRS, CDR2 YFSETQ. V shed 0 bases and J 8 bases; nucleotides not matched to a gene: 3. DNA of the CDR3: TGCGCCAGCAGCTTGGAACAGGGGGAAGAAAAACTGTTTTTT. Amino acid sequence: CASSLEQGEEKLFF. Based on the CDR3 plus reference TRBV5-1 and TRBJ1-4, the full variable domain is KAGVTQTPRYLIKTRGQQVTLSCSPISGHRSVSWYQQTPGQGLQFLFEYFSETQRNKGNFPGRFSGRQFSNSRSEMNVSTLELGDSALYLCASSLEQGEEKLFFGSGTQLSVL.

This chain connects TRBV4-3 to TRBJ1-2; TRBD1 matches at 10 bases. This CDR3 contains 15 residues. Germline V gene sequence: CDR1 LGHNA, CDR2 YSLEER. Losses at the gene ends were 3 bases for V and 3 bases for J; bases not matched to a gene: 4. The chain's CDR3 is CASSQMTGGDYGYTF. The CDR3 DNA follows: TGCGCCAGCAGCCAGATGACAGGGGGCGACTATGGCTACACCTTC.